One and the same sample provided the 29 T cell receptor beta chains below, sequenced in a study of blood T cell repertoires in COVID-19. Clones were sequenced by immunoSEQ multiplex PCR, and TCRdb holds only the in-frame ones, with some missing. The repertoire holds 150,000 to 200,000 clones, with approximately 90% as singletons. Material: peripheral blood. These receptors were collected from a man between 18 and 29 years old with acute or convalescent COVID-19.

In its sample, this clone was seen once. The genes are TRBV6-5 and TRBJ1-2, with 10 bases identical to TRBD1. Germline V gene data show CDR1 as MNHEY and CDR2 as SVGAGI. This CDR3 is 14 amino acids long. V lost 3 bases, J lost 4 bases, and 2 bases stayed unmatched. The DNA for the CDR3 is TGTGCCAGCAGTTATGGGACAGGGGCCTATGGCTACACCTTC. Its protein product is CASSYGTGAYGYTF.

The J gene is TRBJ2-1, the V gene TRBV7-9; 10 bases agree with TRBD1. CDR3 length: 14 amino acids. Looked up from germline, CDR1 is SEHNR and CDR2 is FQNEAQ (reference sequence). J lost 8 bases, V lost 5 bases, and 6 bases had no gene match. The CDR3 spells CASSPLTGGYEQFF. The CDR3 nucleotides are TGTGCCAGCAGCCCACTGACAGGGGGCTATGAGCAGTTCTTC.

CDR3 residues: CASSFDQGAVLGETQYF. CDR3 DNA: TGTGCCAGCAGTTTTGATCAGGGGGCGGTTTTGGGAGAGACCCAGTACTTC. This chain uses TRBV28 with TRBJ2-5; 8 bases are shared with TRBD1. V was clipped by 3 bases and J by 4 bases; unmatched bases: 13. CDR1 is MDHEN and CDR2 is SYDVKM in the germline V gene. This CDR3 contains 17 residues.

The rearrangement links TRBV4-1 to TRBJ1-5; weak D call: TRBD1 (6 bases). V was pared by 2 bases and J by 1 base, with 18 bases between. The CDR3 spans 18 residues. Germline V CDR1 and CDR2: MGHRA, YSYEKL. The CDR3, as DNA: TGCGCCAGCAGCCAAACTCGGCGCGGGGGCAAAAGCAATCAGCCCCAGCATTTT. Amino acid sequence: CASSQTRRGGKSNQPQHF.

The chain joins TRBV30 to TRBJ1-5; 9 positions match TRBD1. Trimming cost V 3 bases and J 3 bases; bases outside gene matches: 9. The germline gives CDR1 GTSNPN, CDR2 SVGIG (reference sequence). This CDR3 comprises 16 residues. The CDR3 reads CAWRSDRGIVNQPQHF. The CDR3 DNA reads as TGTGCCTGGAGGTCCGACAGGGGGATTGTCAATCAGCCCCAGCATTTT.

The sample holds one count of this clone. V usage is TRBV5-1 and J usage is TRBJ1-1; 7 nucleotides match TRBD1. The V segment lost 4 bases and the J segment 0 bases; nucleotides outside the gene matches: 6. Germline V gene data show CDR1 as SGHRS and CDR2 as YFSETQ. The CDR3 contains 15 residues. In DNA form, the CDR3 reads TGCGCCAGCAGCCAACGGGACAGATTGAACACTGAAGCTTTCTTT. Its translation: CASSQRDRLNTEAFF.

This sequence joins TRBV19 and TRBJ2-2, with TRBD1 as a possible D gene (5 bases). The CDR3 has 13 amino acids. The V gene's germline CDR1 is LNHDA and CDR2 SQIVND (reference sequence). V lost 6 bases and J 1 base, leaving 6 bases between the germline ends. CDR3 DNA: TGTGCCAGTAGGGGGCAGAACACCGGGGAGCTGTTTTTT. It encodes CASRGQNTGELFF.

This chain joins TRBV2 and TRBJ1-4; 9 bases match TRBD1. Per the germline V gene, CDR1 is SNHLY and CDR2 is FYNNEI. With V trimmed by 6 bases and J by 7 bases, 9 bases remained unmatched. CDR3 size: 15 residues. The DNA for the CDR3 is TGTGCCAGCAGGGAAACAGGGGGCAGGGGTGAAAAACTGTTTTTT. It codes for CASRETGGRGEKLFF.

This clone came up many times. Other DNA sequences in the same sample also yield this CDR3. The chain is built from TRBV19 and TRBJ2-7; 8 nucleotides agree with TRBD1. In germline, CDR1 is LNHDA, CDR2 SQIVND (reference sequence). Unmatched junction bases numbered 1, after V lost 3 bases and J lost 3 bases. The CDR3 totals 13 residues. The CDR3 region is CASSIGQGYEQYF. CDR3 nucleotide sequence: TGTGCCAGTAGTATCGGACAGGGCTACGAGCAGTACTTC. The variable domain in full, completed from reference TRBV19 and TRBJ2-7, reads DGGITQSPKYLFRKEGQNVTLSCEQNLNHDAMYWYRQDPGQGLRLIYYSQIVNDFQKGDIAEGYSVSREKKESFPLTVTSAQKNPTAFYLCASSIGQGYEQYFGPGTRLTVT.

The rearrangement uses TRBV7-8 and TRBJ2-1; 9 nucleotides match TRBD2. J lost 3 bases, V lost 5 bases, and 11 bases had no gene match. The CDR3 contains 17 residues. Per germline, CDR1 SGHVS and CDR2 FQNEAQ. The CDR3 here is CASSPGALAGVYNEQFF. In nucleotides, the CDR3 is TGTGCCAGCAGCCCCGGGGCACTAGCGGGCGTCTACAATGAGCAGTTCTTC.

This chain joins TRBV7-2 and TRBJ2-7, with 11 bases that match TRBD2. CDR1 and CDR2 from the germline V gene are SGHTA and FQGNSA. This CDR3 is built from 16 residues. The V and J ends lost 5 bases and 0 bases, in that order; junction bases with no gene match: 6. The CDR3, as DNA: TGTGCCAGCAGCAACGCCGGGACTAGCGGCTCCTACGAGCAGTACTTC. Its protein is CASSNAGTSGSYEQYF.

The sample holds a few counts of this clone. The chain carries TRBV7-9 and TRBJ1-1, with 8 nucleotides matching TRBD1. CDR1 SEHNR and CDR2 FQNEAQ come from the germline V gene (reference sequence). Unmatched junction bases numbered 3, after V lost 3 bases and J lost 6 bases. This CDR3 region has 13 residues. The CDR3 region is CASSLTGESEAFF. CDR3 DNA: TGTGCCAGCAGCTTGACAGGGGAATCTGAAGCTTTCTTT.

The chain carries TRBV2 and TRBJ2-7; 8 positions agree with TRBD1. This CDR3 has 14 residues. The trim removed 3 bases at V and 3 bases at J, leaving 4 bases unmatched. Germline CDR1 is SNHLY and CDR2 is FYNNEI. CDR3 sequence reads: CASSEQGAGYEQYV. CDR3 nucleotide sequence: TGTGCCAGCAGTGAGCAGGGGGCCGGCTACGAGCAGTACGTC.

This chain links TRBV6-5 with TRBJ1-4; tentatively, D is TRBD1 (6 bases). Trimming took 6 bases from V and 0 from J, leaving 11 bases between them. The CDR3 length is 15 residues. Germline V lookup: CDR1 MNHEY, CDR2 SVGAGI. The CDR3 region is CASRMGHPTNEKLFF. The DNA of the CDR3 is TGTGCCAGCAGAATGGGACACCCAACTAATGAAAAACTGTTTTTT.

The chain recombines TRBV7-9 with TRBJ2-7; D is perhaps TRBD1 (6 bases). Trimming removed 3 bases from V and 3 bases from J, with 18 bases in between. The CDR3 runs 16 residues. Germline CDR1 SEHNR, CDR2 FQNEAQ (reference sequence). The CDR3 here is CASSLSAGTRSYEQYF. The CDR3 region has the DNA TGTGCCAGCAGCTTGTCTGCCGGGACACGAAGCTACGAGCAGTACTTC. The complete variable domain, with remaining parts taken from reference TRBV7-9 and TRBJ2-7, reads DTGVSQNPRHKITKRGQNVTFRCDPISEHNRLYWYRQTLGQGPEFLTYFQNEAQLEKSRLLSDRFSAERPKGSFSTLEIQRTEQGDSAMYLCASSLSAGTRSYEQYFGPGTRLTVT.

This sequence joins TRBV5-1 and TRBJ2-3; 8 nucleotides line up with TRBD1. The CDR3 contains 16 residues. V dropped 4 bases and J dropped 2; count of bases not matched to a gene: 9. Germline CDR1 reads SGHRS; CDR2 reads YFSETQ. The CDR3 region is CASSGKQGGVTDTQYF. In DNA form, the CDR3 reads TGCGCCAGCAGCGGGAAACAGGGGGGAGTCACAGATACGCAGTATTTT.

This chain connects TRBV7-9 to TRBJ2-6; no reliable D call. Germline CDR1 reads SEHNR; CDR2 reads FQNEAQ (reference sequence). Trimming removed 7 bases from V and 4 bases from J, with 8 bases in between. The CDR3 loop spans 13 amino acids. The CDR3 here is CASTPTGANVLTF. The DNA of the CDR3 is TGTGCCAGCACCCCGACAGGGGCCAACGTCCTGACTTTC.

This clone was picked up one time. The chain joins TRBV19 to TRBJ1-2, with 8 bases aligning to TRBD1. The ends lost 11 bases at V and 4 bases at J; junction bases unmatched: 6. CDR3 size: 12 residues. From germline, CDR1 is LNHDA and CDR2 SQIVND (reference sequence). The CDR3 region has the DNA TGTGCCTCCTGGACAGGGCCCTATGGCTACACCTTC. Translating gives CASWTGPYGYTF. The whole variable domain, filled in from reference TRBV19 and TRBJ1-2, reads DGGITQSPKYLFRKEGQNVTLSCEQNLNHDAMYWYRQDPGQGLRLIYYSQIVNDFQKGDIAEGYSVSREKKESFPLTVTSAQKNPTAFYLCASWTGPYGYTFGSGTRLTVV.

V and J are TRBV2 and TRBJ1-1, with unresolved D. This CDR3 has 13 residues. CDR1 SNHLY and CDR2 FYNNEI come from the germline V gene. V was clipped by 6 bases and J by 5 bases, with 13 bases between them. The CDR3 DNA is TGTGCCAGCAGATGGGAGGCCAGGACTGAAGCTTTCTTT. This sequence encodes CASRWEARTEAFF.

The CDR3 protein is CASSSASPGDDYGYTF. The CDR3 nucleotides read TGTGCCAGCAGCTCCGCTAGCCCAGGGGACGACTATGGCTACACCTTC. This chain uses TRBV7-9 with TRBJ1-2; a weak D match, TRBD1 (6 bases). This CDR3 has 16 amino acids. Per germline, CDR1 SEHNR and CDR2 FQNEAQ (reference sequence). V was trimmed by 4 bases and J by 3 bases, leaving 18 bases between them.

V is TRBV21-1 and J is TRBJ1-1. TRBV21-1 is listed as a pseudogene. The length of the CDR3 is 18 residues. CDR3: CASSKMSAMGGKNTEAFF. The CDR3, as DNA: TGTGCCAGCAGCAAAATGTCGGCCATGGGAGGGAAGAACACTGAAGCTTTCTTT.

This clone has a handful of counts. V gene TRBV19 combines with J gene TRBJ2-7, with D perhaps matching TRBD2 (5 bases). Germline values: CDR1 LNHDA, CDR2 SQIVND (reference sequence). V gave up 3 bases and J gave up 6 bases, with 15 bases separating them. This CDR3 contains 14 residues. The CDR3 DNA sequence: TGTGCCAGTAGTATCAGCCACGGGGTAAGCGAGCAGTACGTC. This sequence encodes CASSISHGVSEQYV.

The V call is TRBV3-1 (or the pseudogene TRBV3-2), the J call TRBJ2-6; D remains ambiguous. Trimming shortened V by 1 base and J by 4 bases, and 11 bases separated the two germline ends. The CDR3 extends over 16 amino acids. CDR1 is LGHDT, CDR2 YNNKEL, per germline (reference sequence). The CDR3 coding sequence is TGTGCCAGCAGCCAAGGGCTGGGCTCGGGGGCCAACGTCCTGACTTTC. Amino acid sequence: CASSQGLGSGANVLTF.

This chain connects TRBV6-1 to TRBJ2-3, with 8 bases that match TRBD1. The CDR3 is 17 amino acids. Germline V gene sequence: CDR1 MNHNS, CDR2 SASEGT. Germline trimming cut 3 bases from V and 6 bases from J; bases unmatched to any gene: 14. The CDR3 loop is CASSERAGAGGRDTQYF. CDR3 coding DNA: TGTGCCAGCAGTGAGAGAGCCGGGGCAGGGGGCAGGGATACGCAGTATTTT.

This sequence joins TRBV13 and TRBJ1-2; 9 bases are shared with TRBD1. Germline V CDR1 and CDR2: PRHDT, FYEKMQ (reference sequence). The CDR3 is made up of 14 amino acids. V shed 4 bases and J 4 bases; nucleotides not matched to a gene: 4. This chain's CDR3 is CASSSGQGGYGYTF. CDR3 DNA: TGTGCCAGCAGCTCGGGACAGGGTGGCTATGGCTACACCTTC.

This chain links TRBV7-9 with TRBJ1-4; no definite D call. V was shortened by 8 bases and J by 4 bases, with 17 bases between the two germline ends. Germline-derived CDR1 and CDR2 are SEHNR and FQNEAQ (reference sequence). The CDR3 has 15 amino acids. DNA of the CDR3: TGTGCCAGCTCCGACCGGGAGACCTTTAATGAAAAACTGTTTTTT. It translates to CASSDRETFNEKLFF.

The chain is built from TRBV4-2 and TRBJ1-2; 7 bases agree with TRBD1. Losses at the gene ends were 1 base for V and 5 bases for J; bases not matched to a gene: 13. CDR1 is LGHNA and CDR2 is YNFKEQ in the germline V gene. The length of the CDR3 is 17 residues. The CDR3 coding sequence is TGTGCCAGCAGCCAAGCGTTAGGGGGCGCTTCCAAGTATGGCTACACCTTC. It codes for CASSQALGGASKYGYTF.

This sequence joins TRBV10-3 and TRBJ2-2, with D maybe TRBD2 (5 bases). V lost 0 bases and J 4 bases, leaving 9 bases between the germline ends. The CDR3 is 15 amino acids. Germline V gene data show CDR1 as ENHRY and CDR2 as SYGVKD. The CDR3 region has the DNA TGTGCCATCAGTGAGTCAAAACGGGGCACCGGGGAGCTGTTTTTT. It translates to CAISESKRGTGELFF.

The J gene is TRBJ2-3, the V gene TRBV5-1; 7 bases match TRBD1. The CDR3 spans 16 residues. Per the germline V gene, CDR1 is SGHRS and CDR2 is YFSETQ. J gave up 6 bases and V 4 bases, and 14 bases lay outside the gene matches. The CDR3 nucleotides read TGCGCCAGCAGCCTGGGGACAGTTCTCCGTTCGGATACGCAGTATTTT. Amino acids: CASSLGTVLRSDTQYF.